These 32 T cell receptor beta chains were sequenced from one sample in a study of T-cell reconstitution after alpha-beta-depleted transplantation in children. For TCRbeta, the library was prepared with unique molecular identifiers. TCRdb re-called the PCR reads with MiXCR, one entry per CDR3 protein. This sample carries fewer than 150,000 distinct CDR3 sequences, roughly 9.7% of them seen once, and the ten largest clones take under 30%. The sample was PBMCs, mostly from graft donor cells, taken 180 days after TCRalphabeta/CD19-depleted stem cell transplant. All receptors come from a girl in the first two years of life who had a stem cell transplant for combined immunodeficiency, so the T cells may come from the graft donor.

This chain links TRBV20-1 with TRBJ2-1; TRBD2 matches 11 bases. The junction had 3 bases not matched to a gene; V was cut back by 3 bases and J by 5 bases. The germline V gene encodes CDR1 DFQATT and CDR2 SNEGSKA (reference sequence). The CDR3 contains 14 residues. The CDR3 DNA is TGCAGTGCTAGTTGGACTAGCGGGCACAATGAGCAGTTCTTC. Amino acids: CSASWTSGHNEQFF.

There are a few counts of this clonotype. The chain links TRBV4-2 to TRBJ1-1, with TRBD1 identical over 12 bases. The CDR3 covers 19 residues. The V gene's germline CDR1 is LGHNA and CDR2 YNFKEQ. Losses at the gene ends were 4 bases for V and 4 bases for J; bases not matched to a gene: 16. The CDR3 loop reads CASSPGTGGAGYEGTEAFF. The DNA for the CDR3 is TGTGCCAGCAGCCCCGGGACAGGGGGCGCTGGGTATGAGGGCACTGAAGCTTTCTTT.

This clonotype was seen more than once but under ten times. The rearrangement links TRBV24-1 to TRBJ1-4, with D possibly TRBD1 on 6 matching bases. The CDR3 covers 15 residues. Germline V lookup: CDR1 KGHDR, CDR2 SFDVKD. Deletions cut 3 bases from V and 7 bases from J, with 14 bases between. The CDR3 bases are TGTGCCACCAGTGATCCTCGGGGGGCAAGTGAAAAACTGTTTTTT. Residues: CATSDPRGASEKLFF.

In its sample, this clonotype was seen many times. An end of the junction does not agree with germline; a read error may underlie this. The chain carries TRBV5-1 and TRBJ2-7, with 8 bases fitting TRBD2. The CDR3 loop spans 13 amino acids. Germline values: CDR1 SGHRS, CDR2 YFSETQ. DNA of the CDR3: TGTGCCAGCAGTTTAGCGGGGTCCTACGAGCAGTACTTC. Amino acids: CASSLAGSYEQYF. The variable domain in full, completed from reference TRBV5-1 and TRBJ2-7, reads KAGVTQTPRYLIKTRGQQVTLSCSPISGHRSVSWYQQTPGQGLQFLFEYFSETQRNKGNFPGRFSGRQFSNSRSEMNVSTLELGDSALYLCASSLAGSYEQYFGPGTRLTVT.

The V and J genes are TRBV20-1 and TRBJ2-4; 11 bases align to TRBD1. The ends lost 3 bases at V and 6 bases at J; junction bases unmatched: 10. The CDR3 sequence is 16 residues long. Germline CDR1 DFQATT, CDR2 SNEGSKA (reference sequence). CDR3 amino acids: CSASPPGGTGGNIQYF. The CDR3 nucleotides read TGCAGTGCTAGCCCCCCCGGGGGGACAGGGGGAAACATTCAGTACTTC.

In this sample, this clonotype turned up many times. CDR3 residues: CSASASGTTQYF. In DNA form, the CDR3 reads TGCAGTGCTTCAGCTAGCGGAACGACGCAGTATTTT. The chain couples TRBV20-1 to TRBJ2-3; 7 bases align to TRBD2. The V gene end was trimmed by 5 bases and the J gene end by 9 bases; junction bases not matched to a gene: 8. Germline V gives CDR1 DFQATT, CDR2 SNEGSKA (reference sequence). The CDR3 loop spans 12 amino acids.

This clonotype was seen more than once but under ten times. This rearrangement joins TRBV10-3 to TRBJ2-7; D uncertain. The CDR3 loop spans 14 amino acids. Germline values: CDR1 ENHRY, CDR2 SYGVKD. Trimming pared 0 bases from V and 6 bases from J, leaving 12 bases between. CDR3 sequence: CAISESTSYGEQYF. DNA for the CDR3: TGTGCCATCAGTGAGTCGACATCCTACGGCGAGCAGTACTTC.

This chain joins TRBV18 and TRBJ2-1; no definite D call. CDR1 and CDR2 (germline): KGHSH, LQKENI. The CDR3 length is 13 residues. V lost 2 bases to trimming and J lost 8 bases, with 10 bases between them. CDR3 in DNA: TGTGCCAGCTCACCAAGTTCGGGCGATGAGCAGTTCTTC. It encodes CASSPSSGDEQFF.

This clonotype was counted a few times. The chain is built from TRBV15 and TRBJ2-7; D is ambiguous. Germline values: CDR1 LNHNV, CDR2 YYDKDF (reference sequence). CDR3 length: 14 amino acids. Between the trimmed V and J ends, which lost 0 bases and 3 bases, there was a span of 9 bases. CDR3 sequence: CATSRDLGNYEQYF. CDR3 sequence (DNA): TGTGCCACCAGCAGAGATCTCGGCAACTACGAGCAGTACTTC. Variable domain in full (rest from reference TRBV15 and TRBJ2-7): DAMVIQNPRYQVTQFGKPVTLSCSQTLNHNVMYWYQQKSSQAPKLLFHYYDKDFNNEADTPDNFQSRRPNTSFCFLDIRSPGLGDTAMYLCATSRDLGNYEQYFGPGTRLTVT.

This chain connects TRBV24-1 to TRBJ2-3; tentative D call: TRBD2 (5 bases). V dropped 0 bases and J dropped 8 bases, with 11 bases sitting between them. Germline V gene data show CDR1 as KGHDR and CDR2 as SFDVKD. This CDR3 region has 14 residues. The CDR3 here is CATSDLLASGTQYF. The CDR3 coding sequence is TGTGCCACCAGTGATTTGCTAGCCAGTGGTACGCAGTATTTT.

Concerning this clonotype: The junction departs from the called germline gene at one end, perhaps through a read error. This chain uses TRBV29-1 with TRBJ2-3; D uncertain. Germline V gene sequence: CDR1 SQVTM, CDR2 ANQGSEA. The CDR3 covers 9 residues. CDR3 nucleotides: TGCAGCGTTGAAGAGGTGGCCGCGTTT. Translation gives CSVEEVAAF.

A few counts support this clonotype. V and J are TRBV6-5 and TRBJ2-1; D remains unclear. Germline V gene lookup returns CDR1 MNHEY and CDR2 SVGAGI. The CDR3 totals 16 residues. V lost 2 bases and J 0 bases, leaving 11 bases between the germline ends. CDR3 DNA: TGTGCCAGCAGTTACGAGGAGCCCAGCTCCTACAATGAGCAGTTCTTC. Translated: CASSYEEPSSYNEQFF.

The CDR3, as DNA: TGCAGTGCTAGAGCCTTACCGTGGGGAAGCAATCAGCCCCAGCATTTT. The encoded protein is CSARALPWGSNQPQHF. J is TRBJ1-5 and V is TRBV20-1, with D uncertain. Trimming stripped 1 base from V and 1 base from J, with 14 bases between. Germline V gives CDR1 DFQATT, CDR2 SNEGSKA (reference sequence). The CDR3 sequence is 16 residues long.

This clonotype was seen repeatedly, ten times or more. The V call is TRBV12-3 or TRBV12-4, the J call TRBJ2-5; maybe TRBD2 (5 bases). V lost 3 bases and J 5 bases, leaving 7 bases between the germline ends. This CDR3 comprises 12 residues. CDR3 amino acids: CASSLREETQYF. In nucleotides, the CDR3 is TGTGCCAGCAGTTTGAGGGAGGAGACCCAGTACTTC.

The genes are TRBV19 and TRBJ1-4, with D perhaps TRBD1 (5 bases). CDR3 length: 16 residues. In germline, CDR1 is LNHDA, CDR2 SQIVND (reference sequence). V was shortened by 7 bases and J by 6 bases, with 21 bases between the two germline ends. The CDR3 coding sequence is TGTGCCAGTACCCAATCGGCTTGGGGGACCTATGAAAAACTGTTTTTT. Its protein product is CASTQSAWGTYEKLFF. The full variable domain, its missing parts supplied by reference TRBV19 and TRBJ1-4, is DGGITQSPKYLFRKEGQNVTLSCEQNLNHDAMYWYRQDPGQGLRLIYYSQIVNDFQKGDIAEGYSVSREKKESFPLTVTSAQKNPTAFYLCASTQSAWGTYEKLFFGSGTQLSVL.

V gene TRBV20-1 combines with J gene TRBJ1-4, with D perhaps matching TRBD1 (6 bases). V was trimmed by 0 bases and J by 8 bases, leaving 16 bases between them. This CDR3 is 15 amino acids long. The V gene's germline CDR1 is DFQATT and CDR2 SNEGSKA (reference sequence). The CDR3 region has the DNA TGCAGTGCTAGAGATCTACAGGGATTTGGAGAAAAACTGTTTTTT. It is translated as CSARDLQGFGEKLFF.

This clonotype was seen only a few times. This chain joins TRBV5-1 and TRBJ2-3; D ambiguous. This CDR3 is built from 13 residues. Trimming cost V 3 bases and J 5 bases, with 10 bases left between them. CDR1 SGHRS and CDR2 YFSETQ come from the germline V gene. The CDR3: CASSSPSLDTQYF. The CDR3 DNA reads as TGCGCCAGCAGCTCCCCCAGCCTAGATACGCAGTATTTT.

This clonotype came up a few times. The rearrangement links TRBV6-1 to TRBJ1-2; TRBD1 matches 9 bases. Per the germline V gene, CDR1 is MNHNS and CDR2 is SASEGT. The V segment lost 6 bases and the J segment 6 bases; nucleotides outside the gene matches: 5. The CDR3 loop spans 13 amino acids. CDR3 nucleotide sequence: TGTGCCAGCAGCCGCGACAGGGGGAATGGCTACACCTTC. Translation: CASSRDRGNGYTF.

In its sample, this clonotype was seen a few times. This chain connects TRBV20-1 to TRBJ1-1; D not certain. This CDR3 spans 12 amino acids. Germline CDR1 and CDR2: DFQATT and SNEGSKA (reference sequence). Trimming left V 1 base short and J 11 bases short, with 14 bases between. CDR3 DNA: TGCAGTGCTAGAGTTCTCCGATATCCCGCTTTCTTT. Its protein product is CSARVLRYPAFF.

This clonotype was seen repeatedly, ten times or more. The V and J genes are TRBV12-3 or TRBV12-4 and TRBJ1-6; 7 positions agree with TRBD1. V trimming: 7 bases; J trimming: 10 bases; junction bases outside the gene matches: 10. The CDR3 runs 14 residues. The CDR3 region is CASTRRGQGSPLHF. The CDR3 DNA reads as TGTGCCAGCACCCGAAGGGGGCAGGGGTCACCCCTCCACTTT.

The chain recombines TRBV4-1 with TRBJ2-5, with D possibly matching TRBD2 (6 bases). The CDR3 loop spans 12 amino acids. Germline V gene data show CDR1 as MGHRA and CDR2 as YSYEKL. V dropped 5 bases and J dropped 7 bases, with 11 bases sitting between them. The CDR3: CASSDSGGTQYF. CDR3 coding DNA: TGCGCCAGCAGCGACTCCGGGGGGACCCAGTACTTC.

The chain carries TRBV12-5 and TRBJ2-5, with TRBD2 matching 12 bases. The germline CDR1 and CDR2 sequences are LGHNT and FRNRAP. J was trimmed by 2 bases and V by 1 base; bases with no gene match: 2. The CDR3 loop spans 16 amino acids. The CDR3 DNA reads TGTGCTAGTGGTTTGGCGGGGACTAGCGGGCAAGAGACCCAGTACTTC. Encoded protein: CASGLAGTSGQETQYF. The complete variable domain, with remaining parts taken from reference TRBV12-5 and TRBJ2-5, reads DARVTQTPRHKVTEMGQEVTMRCQPILGHNTVFWYRQTMMQGLELLAYFRNRAPLDDSGMPKDRFSAEMPDATLATLKIQPSEPRDSAVYFCASGLAGTSGQETQYFGPGTRLLVL.

The chain carries TRBV9 and TRBJ2-3, with TRBD2 matching 7 bases. Germline V gene sequence: CDR1 SGDLS, CDR2 YYNGEE. V was pared by 1 base and J by 2 bases, with 7 bases of the junction left unmatched. The CDR3 is 16 residues long. The DNA of the CDR3 is TGTGCCAGCAGCGTACTGACGGGGGGAAACACAGATACGCAGTATTTT. Its translation: CASSVLTGGNTDTQYF.

The chain carries TRBV27 and TRBJ2-1; D perhaps matches TRBD2 (5 bases). Germline CDR1 reads MNHEY; CDR2 reads SMNVEV (reference sequence). Trimming pared 7 bases from V and 4 bases from J, leaving 11 bases between. The CDR3 consists of 13 residues. CDR3 bases: TGTGCCAGCAAACTCAGCGGTTACAATGAGCAGTTCTTC. Translated: CASKLSGYNEQFF.

This clonotype was counted only a few times. V is TRBV9 and J is TRBJ2-7; 7 positions agree with TRBD1. Trimming cost V 3 bases and J 4 bases; bases outside gene matches: 7. CDR1 is SGDLS, CDR2 YYNGEE, per germline. The CDR3 consists of 14 residues. CDR3 region: CASSAGGSGYEQYF. DNA of the CDR3: TGTGCCAGCAGCGCAGGGGGTAGTGGGTACGAGCAGTACTTC. The variable domain in full, with the rest retrieved from reference TRBV9 and TRBJ2-7, is DSGVTQTPKHLITATGQRVTLRCSPRSGDLSVYWYQQSLDQGLQFLIQYYNGEERAKGNILERFSAQQFPDLHSELNLSSLELGDSALYFCASSAGGSGYEQYFGPGTRLTVT.

This clonotype came up a few times. V gene TRBV20-1 combines with J gene TRBJ2-5; D remains ambiguous. The CDR3 totals 12 residues. Trimming stripped 0 bases from V and 5 bases from J, with 7 bases between. The germline V gene encodes CDR1 DFQATT and CDR2 SNEGSKA (reference sequence). The CDR3 is CSARDHYETQYF. The CDR3 DNA sequence: TGCAGTGCTAGAGATCATTATGAGACCCAGTACTTC.

The chain employs TRBV5-5 and TRBJ2-7; D might be TRBD1 (6 bases). Germline CDR1 reads SGHKS; CDR2 reads YYEKEE (reference sequence). The CDR3 spans 12 residues. Deletions cut 3 bases from V and 2 bases from J, with 6 bases between. Here the CDR3 reads CASSWDTYEQYF. The CDR3 nucleotides read TGTGCCAGCAGCTGGGACACCTACGAGCAGTACTTC.

This CDR3 reads CASIVLAGGPTDTQYF. The CDR3 DNA is TGTGCCAGCATTGTACTAGCGGGGGGACCCACAGATACGCAGTATTTT. The chain couples TRBV12-3 or TRBV12-4 to TRBJ2-3; 12 bases agree with TRBD2. This CDR3 spans 16 amino acids. Trimming at V came to 7 bases and at J to 2 bases, leaving 7 bases not matched to a gene.

This clonotype was seen a few times. The gene calls are TRBV20-1 and TRBJ2-7; D is uncertain. V lost 0 bases, J lost 1 base, and 7 bases lay in between. Germline lookup yields CDR1 DFQATT and CDR2 SNEGSKA (reference sequence). The CDR3 contains 13 residues. CDR3 loop: CSARDLTSYEQYF. CDR3 in DNA: TGCAGTGCTAGAGATTTGACATCCTACGAGCAGTACTTC.

A single count supports this clonotype. The gene calls are TRBV13 and TRBJ2-7, with D hard to call. The CDR3 length is 13 residues. Deletions cut 10 bases from V and 3 bases from J, with 16 bases between. Germline CDR1 and CDR2: PRHDT and FYEKMQ (reference sequence). The CDR3 region has the DNA TGTGCCATGAGCTTAAGGGTCTTCTACGAGCAGTACTTC. Its protein is CAMSLRVFYEQYF.

The chain has TRBV10-3 and TRBJ2-1; 9 bases are shared with TRBD2. The V segment lost 3 bases and the J segment 4 bases; nucleotides outside the gene matches: 19. The CDR3 sequence is 20 residues long. Per the germline V gene, CDR1 is ENHRY and CDR2 is SYGVKD. The CDR3, as DNA: TGTGCCATCAGTGATTTTTGGGTTAGCGGGGGCGGTCTTACTTACAATGAGCAGTTCTTC. Protein: CAISDFWVSGGGLTYNEQFF.

The chain uses TRBV12-3 or TRBV12-4 and TRBJ2-2; D is unclear. Trimming pared 8 bases from V and 3 bases from J, leaving 4 bases between. The CDR3 extends over 11 amino acids. CDR3 sequence: CASQDTGELFF. The CDR3 nucleotides are TGTGCCAGCCAGGACACCGGGGAGCTGTTTTTT.